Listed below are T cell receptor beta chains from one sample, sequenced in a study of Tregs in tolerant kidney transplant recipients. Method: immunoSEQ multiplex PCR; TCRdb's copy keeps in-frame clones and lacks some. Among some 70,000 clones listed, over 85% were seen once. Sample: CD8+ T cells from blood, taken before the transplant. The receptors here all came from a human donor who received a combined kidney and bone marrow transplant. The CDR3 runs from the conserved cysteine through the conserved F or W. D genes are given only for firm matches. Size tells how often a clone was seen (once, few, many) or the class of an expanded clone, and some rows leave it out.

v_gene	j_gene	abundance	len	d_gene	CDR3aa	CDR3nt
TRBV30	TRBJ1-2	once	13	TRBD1	CASQTKQGAGYTF	TGTGCCTCCCAGACCAAACAGGGGGCTGGCTACACCTTC
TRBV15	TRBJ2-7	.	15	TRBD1	CATSARQGGTYEQYF	TGTGCCACCAGCGCCCGACAGGGGGGTACCTACGAGCAGTACTTC
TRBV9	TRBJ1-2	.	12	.	CASSPNGGGYTF	TGTGCCAGCAGCCCAAACGGGGGTGGCTACACCTTC
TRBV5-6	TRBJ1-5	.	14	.	CASSLIGSNQPQHF	TGTGCCAGCAGCTTGATCGGTTCTAATCAGCCCCAGCATTTT
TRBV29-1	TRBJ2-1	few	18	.	CSGAGTGAEREGYNEQFF	TGCAGCGGGGCGGGGACAGGGGCAGAGCGGGAGGGGTACAATGAGCAGTTCTTC
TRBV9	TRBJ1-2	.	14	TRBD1	CASSPRTGWDGYTF	TGTGCCAGCAGCCCGAGGACAGGGTGGGATGGCTACACCTTC
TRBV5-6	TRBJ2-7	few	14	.	CASSLGTVTYEQYF	TGTGCCAGCAGCTTGGGGACTGTGACCTACGAGCAGTACTTC
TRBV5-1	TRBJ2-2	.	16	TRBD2	CASSYPGLAGSGELFF	TGCGCCAGCAGCTATCCGGGACTAGCGGGTTCCGGGGAGCTGTTTTTT
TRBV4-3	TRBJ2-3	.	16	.	CASSQEQGQGFGTQYF	TGCGCCAGCAGCCAAGAGCAGGGGCAGGGATTCGGTACGCAGTATTTT
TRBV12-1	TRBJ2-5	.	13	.	CASSFQGQETQYF	TGTGCCAGCAGCTTTCAGGGCCAAGAGACCCAGTACTTC
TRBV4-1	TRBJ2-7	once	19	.	CASSQDHSGSATRTYEQYF	TGCGCCAGCAGCCAAGATCACTCAGGGTCAGCTACGCGAACCTACGAGCAGTACTTC
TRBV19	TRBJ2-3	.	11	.	CASSISDTQYF	TGTGCCAGTAGCATTTCCGATACGCAGTATTTT
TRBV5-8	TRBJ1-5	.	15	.	CASSAQGTFNQPQHF	TGTGCCAGCAGCGCGCAGGGGACCTTCAATCAGCCCCAGCATTTT
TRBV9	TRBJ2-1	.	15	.	CASSLGGETYNEQFF	TGTGCCAGCAGCCTCGGAGGGGAAACCTACAATGAGCAGTTCTTC
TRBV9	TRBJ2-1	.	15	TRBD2	CASSVGGGSGNEQFF	TGTGCCAGCAGCGTAGGAGGCGGGAGTGGGAATGAGCAGTTCTTC